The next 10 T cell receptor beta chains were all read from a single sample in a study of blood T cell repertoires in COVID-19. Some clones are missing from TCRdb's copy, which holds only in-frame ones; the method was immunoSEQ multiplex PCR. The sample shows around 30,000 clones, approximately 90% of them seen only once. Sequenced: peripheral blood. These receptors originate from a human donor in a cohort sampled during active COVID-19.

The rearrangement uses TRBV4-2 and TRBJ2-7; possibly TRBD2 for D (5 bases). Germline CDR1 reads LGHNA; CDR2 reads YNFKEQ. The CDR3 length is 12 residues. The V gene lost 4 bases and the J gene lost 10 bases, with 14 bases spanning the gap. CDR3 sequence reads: CASSPDSADQYF. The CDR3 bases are TGTGCCAGCAGCCCGGACTCGGCGGACCAGTACTTC.

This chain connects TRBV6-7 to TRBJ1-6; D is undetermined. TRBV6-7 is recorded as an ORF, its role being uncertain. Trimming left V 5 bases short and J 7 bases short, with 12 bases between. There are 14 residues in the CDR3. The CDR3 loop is CASSPPRQNSPLHF. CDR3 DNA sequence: TGTGCCAGCAGTCCCCCGCGGCAGAATTCACCCCTCCACTTT.

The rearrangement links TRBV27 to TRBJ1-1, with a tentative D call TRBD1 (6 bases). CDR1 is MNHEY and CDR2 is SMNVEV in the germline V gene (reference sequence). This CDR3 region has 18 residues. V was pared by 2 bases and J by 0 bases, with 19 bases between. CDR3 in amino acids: CASSLGVRQGRMNTEAFF. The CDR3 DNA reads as TGTGCCAGCAGTTTAGGAGTTCGGCAGGGGCGAATGAACACTGAAGCTTTCTTT.

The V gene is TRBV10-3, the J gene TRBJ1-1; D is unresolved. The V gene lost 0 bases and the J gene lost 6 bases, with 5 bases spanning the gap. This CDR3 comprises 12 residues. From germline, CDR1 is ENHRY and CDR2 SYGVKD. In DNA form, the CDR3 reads TGTGCCATCAGTGAGTCGGCAGCTGAAGCTTTCTTT. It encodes CAISESAAEAFF.

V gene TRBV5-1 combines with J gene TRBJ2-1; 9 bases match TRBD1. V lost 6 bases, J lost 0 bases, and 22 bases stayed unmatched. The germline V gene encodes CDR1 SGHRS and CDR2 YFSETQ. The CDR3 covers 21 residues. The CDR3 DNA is TGCGCCAGCAAATTCCCACCGATACCGGGACAGGGTTCCCCCTCCTACAATGAGCAGTTCTTC. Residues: CASKFPPIPGQGSPSYNEQFF.

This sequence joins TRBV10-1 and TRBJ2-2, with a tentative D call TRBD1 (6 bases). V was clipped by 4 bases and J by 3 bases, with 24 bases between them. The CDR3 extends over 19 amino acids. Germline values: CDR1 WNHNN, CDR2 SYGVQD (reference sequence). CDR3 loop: CASSGTPGQTDDDTGELFF. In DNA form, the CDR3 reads TGCGCCAGCAGTGGAACCCCCGGACAGACCGACGACGACACCGGGGAGCTGTTTTTT.

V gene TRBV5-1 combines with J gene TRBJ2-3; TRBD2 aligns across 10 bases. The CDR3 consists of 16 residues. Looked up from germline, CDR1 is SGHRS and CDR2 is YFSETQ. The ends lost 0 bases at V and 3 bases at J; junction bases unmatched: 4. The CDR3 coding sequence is TGCGCCAGCAGCTTGGCTAGCGGGGGAGGGACAGATACGCAGTATTTT. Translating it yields CASSLASGGGTDTQYF. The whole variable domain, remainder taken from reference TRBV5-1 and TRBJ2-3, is KAGVTQTPRYLIKTRGQQVTLSCSPISGHRSVSWYQQTPGQGLQFLFEYFSETQRNKGNFPGRFSGRQFSNSRSEMNVSTLELGDSALYLCASSLASGGGTDTQYFGPGTRLTVL.

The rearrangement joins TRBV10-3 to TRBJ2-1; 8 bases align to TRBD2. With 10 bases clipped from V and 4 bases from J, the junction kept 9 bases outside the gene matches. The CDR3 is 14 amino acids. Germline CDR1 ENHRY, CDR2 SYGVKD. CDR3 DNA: TGTGCCACCTACCGGGGGGGCGTTTACAATGAGCAGTTCTTC. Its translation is CATYRGGVYNEQFF.

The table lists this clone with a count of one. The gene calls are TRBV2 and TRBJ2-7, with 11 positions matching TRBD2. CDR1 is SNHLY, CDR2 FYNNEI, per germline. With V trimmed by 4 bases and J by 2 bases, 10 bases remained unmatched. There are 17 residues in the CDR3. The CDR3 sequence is CASSAGSSGGYPYEQYF. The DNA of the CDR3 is TGTGCCAGCAGTGCGGGATCTAGCGGGGGGTACCCCTACGAGCAGTACTTC.

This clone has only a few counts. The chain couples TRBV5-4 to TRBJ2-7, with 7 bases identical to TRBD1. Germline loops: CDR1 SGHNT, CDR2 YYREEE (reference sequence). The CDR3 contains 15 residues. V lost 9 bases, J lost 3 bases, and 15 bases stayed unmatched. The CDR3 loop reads CATNAKGQGDYEQYF. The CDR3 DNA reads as TGTGCCACCAACGCTAAGGGGCAGGGGGACTACGAGCAGTACTTC.